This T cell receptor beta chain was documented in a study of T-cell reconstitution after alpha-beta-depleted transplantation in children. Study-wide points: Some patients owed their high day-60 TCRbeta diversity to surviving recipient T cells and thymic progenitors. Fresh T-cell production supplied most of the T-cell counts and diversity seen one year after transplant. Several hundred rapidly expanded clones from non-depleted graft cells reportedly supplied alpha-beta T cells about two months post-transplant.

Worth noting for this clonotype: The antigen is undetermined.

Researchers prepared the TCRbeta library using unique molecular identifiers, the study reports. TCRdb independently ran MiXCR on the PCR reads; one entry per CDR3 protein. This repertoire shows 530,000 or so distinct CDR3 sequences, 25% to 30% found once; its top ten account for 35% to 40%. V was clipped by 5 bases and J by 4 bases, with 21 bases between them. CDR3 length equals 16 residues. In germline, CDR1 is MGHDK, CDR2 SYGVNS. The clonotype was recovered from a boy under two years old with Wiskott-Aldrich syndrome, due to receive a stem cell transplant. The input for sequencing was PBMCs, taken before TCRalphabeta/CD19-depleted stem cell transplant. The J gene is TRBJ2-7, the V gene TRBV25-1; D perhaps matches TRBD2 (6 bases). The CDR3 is CASSPLRPQEGYEQYF. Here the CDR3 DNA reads TGTGCCAGCAGTCCGCTTCGGCCCCAGGAGGGGTACGAGCAGTACTTC.